This entry lists 29 T cell receptor beta chains sequenced from one sample in a study of blood T cell repertoires in COVID-19. TCRdb's copy holds only in-frame clones and misses some; the assay was immunoSEQ multiplex PCR. The sample has about 280,000 clones, 87% seen once. Sequencing input: PBMCs or T cells enriched from blood (not recorded which). Receptor source: a middle-aged woman who had recovered from COVID-19.

The chain recombines TRBV4-3 with TRBJ1-5; maybe TRBD1 (6 bases). CDR3 length: 15 residues. CDR1 and CDR2 (germline): LGHNA, YSLEER. V was trimmed by 1 base and J by 7 bases, leaving 14 bases between them. The CDR3 spells CASSQGAGAGQPQHF. The CDR3 DNA reads TGCGCCAGCAGCCAAGGAGCGGGGGCTGGGCAGCCCCAGCATTTT.

The chain combines TRBV27 with TRBJ1-4; unclear D gene. The germline gives CDR1 MNHEY, CDR2 SMNVEV (reference sequence). The V and J ends lost 5 bases and 8 bases respectively, with 15 bases between them. CDR3 length: 14 amino acids. The CDR3 reads CASSPQGPGEKLFF. CDR3 nucleotide sequence: TGTGCCAGCAGTCCCCAAGGACCGGGGGAAAAACTGTTTTTT.

The chain combines TRBV2 with TRBJ2-3; TRBD2 agrees at 7 bases. The CDR3 contains 14 residues. V was pared by 4 bases and J by 5 bases, with 6 bases of the junction left unmatched. Germline V CDR1 and CDR2: SNHLY, FYNNEI. The CDR3 coding sequence is TGTGCCAGCAGTGCTGCGGGAGTCCTAGATACGCAGTATTTT. Its protein product is CASSAAGVLDTQYF.

This rearrangement joins TRBV30 to TRBJ1-5; D uncertain. V dropped 3 bases and J dropped 0 bases, with 6 bases sitting between them. The V gene's germline CDR1 is GTSNPN and CDR2 SVGIG (reference sequence). The CDR3 has 13 amino acids. CDR3: CAWSGDSNQPQHF. The CDR3 bases are TGTGCCTGGAGCGGGGATAGCAATCAGCCCCAGCATTTT.

The chain links TRBV7-3 to TRBJ2-1; D might be TRBD2 (6 bases). V lost 5 bases and J lost 2, with 16 bases in between. The germline V gene encodes CDR1 SGHTA and CDR2 FQGTGA. The CDR3 totals 16 residues. CDR3 protein: CASSHSPGTPYNEQFF. The CDR3 nucleotides are TGTGCCAGCAGCCACTCCCCCGGGACTCCCTACAATGAGCAGTTCTTC.

The gene calls are TRBV28 and TRBJ1-1, with TRBD1 matching over 9 bases. This CDR3 has 16 residues. Germline V gene sequence: CDR1 MDHEN, CDR2 SYDVKM. With V trimmed by 5 bases and J by 5 bases, 12 bases remained unmatched. The CDR3 spells CASSGPPGQGRTEAFF. The CDR3, as DNA: TGTGCCAGCAGTGGACCGCCCGGACAGGGGAGGACTGAAGCTTTCTTT.

The V gene is TRBV30, the J gene TRBJ2-5; tentatively, D is TRBD2 (6 bases). The V gene's germline CDR1 is GTSNPN and CDR2 SVGIG (reference sequence). Trimming left V 0 bases short and J 9 bases short, with 17 bases between. CDR3 length: 14 amino acids. CDR3 amino acids: CAWSVGRDGSAQYF. The CDR3 DNA reads TGTGCCTGGAGTGTTGGGCGGGATGGTTCGGCCCAGTACTTC.

The chain links TRBV19 to TRBJ2-1, with TRBD2 matching over 13 bases. Germline V CDR1 and CDR2: LNHDA, SQIVND (reference sequence). V lost 5 bases, J lost 8 bases, and 6 bases stayed unmatched. The CDR3 length is 15 residues. The CDR3 protein is CASSALAGGRHEQFF. The DNA for the CDR3 is TGTGCCAGTAGTGCACTAGCGGGAGGGCGACATGAGCAGTTCTTC. The whole variable domain, remainder taken from reference TRBV19 and TRBJ2-1, is DGGITQSPKYLFRKEGQNVTLSCEQNLNHDAMYWYRQDPGQGLRLIYYSQIVNDFQKGDIAEGYSVSREKKESFPLTVTSAQKNPTAFYLCASSALAGGRHEQFFGPGTRLTVL.

This clone was observed once. This chain connects TRBV4-3 to TRBJ1-2; D is ambiguous. The CDR3 has 15 amino acids. Germline-derived CDR1 and CDR2 are LGHNA and YSLEER. V lost 1 base and J 5 bases, leaving 14 bases between the germline ends. Here the CDR3 DNA reads TGCGCCAGCAGCCAAGCCGGAAACCCGGGGTATGGCTACACCTTC. Translation gives CASSQAGNPGYGYTF.

V and J are TRBV9 and TRBJ2-5; D perhaps matches TRBD2 (6 bases). The CDR3 is made up of 15 amino acids. Per germline, CDR1 SGDLS and CDR2 YYNGEE. V was trimmed by 4 bases and J by 5 bases, leaving 18 bases between them. This CDR3 is CASSPAGGLSETQYF. CDR3 coding DNA: TGTGCCAGCAGCCCCGCCGGAGGGTTGTCGGAGACCCAGTACTTC.

This chain links TRBV9 with TRBJ1-5; D call uncertain. Germline CDR1 reads SGDLS; CDR2 reads YYNGEE. There are 15 residues in the CDR3. V gave up 4 bases and J gave up 7 bases, with 18 bases separating them. The CDR3 region has the DNA TGTGCCAGCAGCCCCCTCCCGGGCTCGGGACAGCCCCAGCATTTT. Translated, it gives CASSPLPGSGQPQHF. The whole variable domain, filled in from reference TRBV9 and TRBJ1-5, reads DSGVTQTPKHLITATGQRVTLRCSPRSGDLSVYWYQQSLDQGLQFLIQYYNGEERAKGNILERFSAQQFPDLHSELNLSSLELGDSALYFCASSPLPGSGQPQHFGDGTRLSIL.

V is TRBV18 and J is TRBJ2-2; D might be TRBD2 (6 bases). V was clipped by 6 bases and J by 1 base, with 24 bases between them. The CDR3 extends over 19 amino acids. Germline assignment: CDR1 KGHSH and CDR2 LQKENI. CDR3 nucleotides: TGTGCCAGCTCGAAAACAGAGCTAGCGACCCGTATGAACACCGGGGAGCTGTTTTTT. Translation gives CASSKTELATRMNTGELFF.

J is TRBJ2-1 and V is TRBV7-3; D perhaps matches TRBD2 (6 bases). V gave up 2 bases and J gave up 3 bases, with 11 bases separating them. Per the germline V gene, CDR1 is SGHTA and CDR2 is FQGTGA. This CDR3 has 15 residues. The CDR3 loop reads CASSLVAGFYNEQFF. DNA for the CDR3: TGTGCCAGCAGCTTAGTGGCGGGGTTCTACAATGAGCAGTTCTTC.

This clone showed up just once. The chain combines TRBV5-6 with TRBJ1-2, with TRBD1 matching over 10 bases. The CDR3 runs to 14 residues. With V trimmed by 5 bases and J by 5 bases, 6 bases remained unmatched. CDR1 and CDR2 (germline): SGHDT, YYEEEE. CDR3 nucleotides: TGTGCCAGCAGGGAAGACAGGGGGCTATATGGCTACACCTTC. Amino acids: CASREDRGLYGYTF.

The rearrangement joins TRBV28 to TRBJ1-4, with TRBD1 matching over 8 bases. The CDR3 loop spans 14 amino acids. Germline CDR1 and CDR2: MDHEN and SYDVKM. V lost 5 bases to trimming and J lost 7 bases; unmatched junction nucleotides: 6. In DNA, the CDR3 is TGTGCCAGCAGTCCGGGACAGGCAGTTGAAAAACTGTTTTTT. Protein: CASSPGQAVEKLFF.

This clone was observed a few times. Other DNA variants within this sample encode the same CDR3. The chain recombines TRBV19 with TRBJ1-5; TRBD1 agrees at 7 bases. The germline V gene encodes CDR1 LNHDA and CDR2 SQIVND (reference sequence). CDR3 length: 13 amino acids. Trimming cost V 9 bases and J 2 bases; bases outside gene matches: 4. For the CDR3, the DNA is TGTGCCAGCTCGGACAGGCGCAATCAGCCCCAGCATTTT. It specifies CASSDRRNQPQHF.

J is TRBJ1-1 and V is TRBV1; TRBD1, as called in the table, went unchecked against the DNA. TRBV1 is classified as a pseudogene. This CDR3 spans 14 amino acids. The CDR3 here is CTSSQATVCTEAFF. The CDR3 coding sequence is TGCACCAGCAGCCAAGCTACAGTTTGCACTGAAGCTTTCTTT.

This rearrangement joins TRBV7-9 to TRBJ2-7, with D tentatively TRBD2 (7 bases). The CDR3 totals 15 residues. The V and J ends lost 5 bases and 7 bases respectively, with 21 bases between them. Per the germline V gene, CDR1 is SEHNR and CDR2 is FQNEAQ (reference sequence). Here the CDR3 reads CASSPRGGGSREQYF. CDR3 DNA sequence: TGTGCCAGCAGCCCGAGGGGGGGCGGTTCTCGGGAGCAGTACTTC. Drawing the rest from reference TRBV7-9 and TRBJ2-7, the complete variable domain is DTGVSQNPRHKITKRGQNVTFRCDPISEHNRLYWYRQTLGQGPEFLTYFQNEAQLEKSRLLSDRFSAERPKGSFSTLEIQRTEQGDSAMYLCASSPRGGGSREQYFGPGTRLTVT.

This clone came up once. The sample contains more than one DNA sequence encoding this CDR3. The chain recombines TRBV6-5 with TRBJ2-7, with 10 bases fitting TRBD1. Germline V CDR1 and CDR2: MNHEY, SVGAGI. The CDR3 has 15 amino acids. Germline trimming cut 5 bases from V and 7 bases from J; bases unmatched to any gene: 11. CDR3 region: CASSSSGTGAWEQYF. In DNA, the CDR3 is TGTGCCAGCAGTAGCTCCGGGACAGGGGCGTGGGAGCAGTACTTC.

This clone has a single count. The chain uses TRBV12-3 or TRBV12-4 and TRBJ2-2, with 7 bases matching TRBD2. This CDR3 is 13 amino acids long. After removal of 5 bases from V and 7 bases from J, the junction contained 4 bases not matched to a gene. CDR3 sequence (DNA): TGTGCCAGCAGTCGGGCGGGGGTCGGGGAGCTGTTTTTT. Translated: CASSRAGVGELFF.

The chain joins TRBV11-2 to TRBJ2-3, with D possibly being TRBD2 (8 bases). Trimming took off 5 bases at V and 3 bases at J, with 15 bases between the two ends. CDR3 size: 15 residues. The germline V gene encodes CDR1 SGHAT and CDR2 FQNNGV. The CDR3 loop is CASSLRGGQTDTQYF. The DNA of the CDR3 is TGTGCCAGCAGCCTCCGGGGGGGACAGACAGATACGCAGTATTTT.

The chain couples TRBV10-3 to TRBJ2-3; perhaps TRBD2 as D (6 bases). The germline gives CDR1 ENHRY, CDR2 SYGVKD. Trimming removed 2 bases at V and 4 bases at J, with 10 bases between. CDR3 length: 14 residues. The CDR3, as DNA: TGTGCCATCAGTGAGCTGCGGGACTCAGATACGCAGTATTTT. It translates to CAISELRDSDTQYF.

The gene calls are TRBV6-6 and TRBJ1-2; D gene unclear. Germline V gene data show CDR1 as MNHNY and CDR2 as SVGAGI (reference sequence). V gave up 3 bases and J gave up 10 bases, with 12 bases separating them. The CDR3 covers 12 residues. CDR3 sequence reads: CASSYSVEDYTF. CDR3 DNA sequence: TGTGCCAGCAGTTATTCGGTCGAGGACTACACCTTC.

The chain's CDR3 is CASSLAGQGLSYEQYF. The CDR3 DNA reads TGTGCCAGCAGCTTAGCTGGTCAGGGACTTTCCTACGAGCAGTACTTC. V usage is TRBV7-2 and J usage is TRBJ2-7, with D possibly matching TRBD2 (6 bases). From germline, CDR1 is SGHTA and CDR2 FQGNSA. The CDR3 has 16 amino acids. The germline V and J ends were trimmed by 0 bases and 1 base, with 13 bases remaining between them.

The rearrangement joins TRBV9 to TRBJ2-7; 8 bases agree with TRBD2. The CDR3 length is 16 residues. Per germline, CDR1 SGDLS and CDR2 YYNGEE. Trimming removed 0 bases from V and 0 bases from J; junction bases left unmatched: 5. CDR3 residues: CASSVELAASSYEQYF. In DNA form, the CDR3 reads TGTGCCAGCAGCGTAGAACTAGCGGCCAGCTCCTACGAGCAGTACTTC.

The rearrangement uses TRBV11-2 and TRBJ2-1; 7 bases map to TRBD2. J was trimmed by 1 base and V by 3 bases; bases with no gene match: 3. The germline gives CDR1 SGHAT, CDR2 FQNNGV. The CDR3 covers 15 residues. CDR3 nucleotides: TGTGCCAGCAGCTTTAGCGGGCAGTCCTACAATGAGCAGTTCTTC. Amino acid sequence: CASSFSGQSYNEQFF.

This rearrangement joins TRBV24-1 to TRBJ2-5; 7 nucleotides agree with TRBD2. V gave up 0 bases and J gave up 1 base; unmatched junction bases: 4. Germline-derived CDR1 and CDR2 are KGHDR and SFDVKD. There are 16 residues in the CDR3. CDR3 sequence: CATSDLSSGTQETQYF. Here the CDR3 DNA reads TGTGCCACCAGTGATTTGTCTAGCGGAACCCAAGAGACCCAGTACTTC.

The CDR3 region is CASRTSGSGTGELFF. CDR3 DNA sequence: TGTGCCAGCAGAACGAGCGGGAGTGGCACCGGGGAGCTGTTTTTT. The rearrangement uses TRBV28 and TRBJ2-2, with TRBD2 matching over 8 bases. J gave up 4 bases and V 6 bases, and 7 bases lay outside the gene matches. Germline V gene data show CDR1 as MDHEN and CDR2 as SYDVKM. The CDR3 length is 15 residues.

This clone showed up just once. V gene TRBV3-1 (or the pseudogene TRBV3-2) combines with J gene TRBJ2-1; tentatively, D is TRBD2 (6 bases). Germline values: CDR1 LGHDT, CDR2 YNNKEL (reference sequence). Trimming took off 4 bases at V and 6 bases at J, with 16 bases between the two ends. CDR3 length: 15 residues. The CDR3 region has the DNA TGTGCCAGCAGCCCCCGGGACTTGTGGGTCAATGAGCAGTTCTTC. It specifies CASSPRDLWVNEQFF.